These 16 T cell receptor beta chains came from one sample sequenced in a study of OX40 agonist ivuxolimab in advanced cancers. Sequencing was performed with immunoSEQ multiplex PCR; in TCRdb, only in-frame clones are kept and a portion is missing. The profile shows about 80,000 clones, approximately 85% of them singletons. The specimen comprised CD4+ or CD8+ T cells sorted from blood, sampled in a trial of the OX40 agonist ivuxolimab. The receptors shown here come from an adult with an advanced solid tumor such as melanoma, head and neck, liver or kidney cancer.

J is TRBJ2-7 and V is TRBV27, with D uncertain. There are 14 residues in the CDR3. Germline loops: CDR1 MNHEY, CDR2 SMNVEV (reference sequence). Trimming took 6 bases from V and 3 from J, leaving 15 bases between them. CDR3 residues: CASSRSQGFYEQYF. DNA of the CDR3: TGTGCCAGCAGCCGCTCCCAAGGATTCTACGAGCAGTACTTC.

The chain employs TRBV30 and TRBJ1-2, with 10 bases matching TRBD1. Germline assignment: CDR1 GTSNPN and CDR2 SVGIG (reference sequence). J lost 0 bases, V lost 8 bases, and 6 bases had no gene match. This CDR3 region has 14 residues. CDR3 protein: CAGDRGLANYGYTF. The CDR3 bases are TGTGCCGGGGACAGGGGTTTAGCTAACTATGGCTACACCTTC.

V usage is TRBV5-4 and J usage is TRBJ1-3; no clear D gene. V was shortened by 4 bases and J by 8 bases, with 13 bases between the two germline ends. CDR3 size: 13 residues. Germline lookup yields CDR1 SGHNT and CDR2 YYREEE (reference sequence). As DNA, the CDR3 is TGTGCCAGCAGCCGCCGGCGCGGGGACACCATATATTTT. It specifies CASSRRRGDTIYF.

The chain combines TRBV4-3 with TRBJ1-2; possibly TRBD1 for D (6 bases). Trimming cost V 1 base and J 4 bases, with 10 bases left between them. Germline lookup yields CDR1 LGHNA and CDR2 YSLEER. The CDR3 runs to 14 residues. The CDR3 loop is CASSQASQGYGYTF. The CDR3 nucleotides are TGCGCCAGCAGCCAAGCGTCACAGGGCTATGGCTACACCTTC.

The V and J genes are TRBV5-4 and TRBJ1-4; D unclear. V was clipped by 3 bases and J by 4 bases, with 10 bases between them. The CDR3 is 14 amino acids. Looked up from germline, CDR1 is SGHNT and CDR2 is YYREEE (reference sequence). In DNA form, the CDR3 reads TGTGCCAGCAGCTCCGGGAGTGATAATGAAAAACTGTTTTTT. It translates to CASSSGSDNEKLFF.

V is TRBV28 and J is TRBJ1-1; D is unclear. V was pared by 3 bases and J by 2 bases, with 16 bases between. CDR1 and CDR2 (germline): MDHEN, SYDVKM. The CDR3 is made up of 16 amino acids. CDR3 region: CASSLPGAAPNTEAFF. The CDR3 DNA follows: TGTGCCAGCAGTTTGCCGGGTGCGGCTCCCAACACTGAAGCTTTCTTT.

The chain links TRBV19 to TRBJ2-2; D may be TRBD1 (6 bases). The CDR3 covers 14 residues. V was pared by 6 bases and J by 4 bases, with 12 bases between. CDR1 and CDR2 from the germline V gene are LNHDA and SQIVND (reference sequence). For the CDR3, the DNA is TGTGCCAGTAGCAATCTGGGGGCCACCGGGGAGCTGTTTTTT. Amino acids: CASSNLGATGELFF.

The table lists this clone with a count of one. The chain couples TRBV27 to TRBJ1-4; no firm D call. V was pared by 5 bases and J by 3 bases, with 4 bases between. The CDR3 totals 12 residues. Per the germline V gene, CDR1 is MNHEY and CDR2 is SMNVEV (reference sequence). The DNA of the CDR3 is TGTGCCAGCAGTCCCTCTAATGAAAAACTGTTTTTT. Protein: CASSPSNEKLFF.

The chain combines TRBV5-4 with TRBJ2-7, with TRBD2 identical over 8 bases. V was clipped by 4 bases and J by 2 bases; unmatched bases: 11. CDR3 length: 16 amino acids. Germline V CDR1 and CDR2: SGHNT, YYREEE (reference sequence). This CDR3 is CASSQGSDSGTYEQYF. The CDR3 bases are TGTGCCAGCAGCCAAGGGTCCGATAGCGGGACCTACGAGCAGTACTTC.

The genes are TRBV18 and TRBJ1-5; no firm D call. The CDR3 consists of 15 residues. Germline V gives CDR1 KGHSH, CDR2 LQKENI. V lost 3 bases, J lost 1 base, and 10 bases lay in between. The CDR3 is CASSPGLGSNQPQHF. The CDR3 DNA reads as TGTGCCAGCTCACCTGGACTCGGCAGCAATCAGCCCCAGCATTTT.

The rearrangement joins TRBV11-2 to TRBJ2-3, with TRBD1 as a possible D gene (5 bases). V was trimmed by 1 base and J by 5 bases, leaving 10 bases between them. CDR1 and CDR2 (germline): SGHAT, FQNNGV. This CDR3 is 14 amino acids long. This chain's CDR3 is CASSLVLGLDTQYF. CDR3 bases: TGTGCCAGCAGCTTAGTGTTGGGGCTAGATACGCAGTATTTT.

The J gene is TRBJ2-2, the V gene TRBV7-3; 9 bases align to TRBD2. With 5 bases clipped from V and 7 bases from J, the junction kept 8 bases outside the gene matches. The CDR3 has 15 residues. Germline CDR1 reads SGHTA; CDR2 reads FQGTGA. The chain's CDR3 is CASSVAGASGGELFF. CDR3 nucleotide sequence: TGTGCCAGCAGCGTAGCGGGAGCTTCCGGCGGGGAGCTGTTTTTT.

The V call is TRBV14, the J call TRBJ1-2; D might be TRBD1 (6 bases). This CDR3 spans 14 amino acids. V lost 1 base, J lost 4 bases, and 10 bases lay in between. Germline V lookup: CDR1 SGHDN, CDR2 FVKESK. The CDR3 DNA follows: TGTGCCAGCAGCCAAGCGGACAGAATCTATGGCTACACCTTC. Its translation is CASSQADRIYGYTF.

The chain employs TRBV7-8 and TRBJ2-5, with 7 bases aligning to TRBD2. Near its end, the DNA agrees better with TRBJ2-7, so the J call may be wrong. Germline V gives CDR1 SGHVS, CDR2 FQNEAQ. The CDR3 covers 14 residues. CDR3 sequence (DNA): TGTGCCAGCAGCTTTAGTCTAGCGGTCTACGAGCAGTACTTC. Translation: CASSFSLAVYEQYF.

The chain employs TRBV7-2 and TRBJ2-2; D unclear. The CDR3 has 15 amino acids. Trimming removed 1 base at V and 4 bases at J, with 10 bases between. Looked up from germline, CDR1 is SGHTA and CDR2 is FQGNSA. The DNA of the CDR3 is TGTGCCAGCAGCTTAGATGCTTCATCCACCGGGGAGCTGTTTTTT. Translating it yields CASSLDASSTGELFF.

V is TRBV30 and J is TRBJ1-3, with D possibly matching TRBD1 (5 bases). Germline-derived CDR1 and CDR2 are GTSNPN and SVGIG (reference sequence). This CDR3 is 12 amino acids long. V was clipped by 3 bases and J by 8 bases, with 11 bases between them. CDR3 nucleotides: TGTGCCTGGAGGGGGGGTGGCTACACCATATATTTT. This sequence encodes CAWRGGGYTIYF.